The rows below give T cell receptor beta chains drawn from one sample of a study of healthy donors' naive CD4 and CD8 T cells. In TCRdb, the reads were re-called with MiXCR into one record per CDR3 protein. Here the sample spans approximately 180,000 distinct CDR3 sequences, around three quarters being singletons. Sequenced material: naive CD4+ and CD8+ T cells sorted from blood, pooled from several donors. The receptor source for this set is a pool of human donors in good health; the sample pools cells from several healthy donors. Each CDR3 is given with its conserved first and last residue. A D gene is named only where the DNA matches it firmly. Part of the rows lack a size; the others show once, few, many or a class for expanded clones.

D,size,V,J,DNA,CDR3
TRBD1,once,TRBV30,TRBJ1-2,TGTGCCTGGAGACTCGGACAGGGAGGTGGCTACACCTTC,CAWRLGQGGGYTF
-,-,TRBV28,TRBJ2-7,TGTGCCAGCAGTTTGAGTACCTACGAGCAGTACTTC,CASSLSTYEQYF
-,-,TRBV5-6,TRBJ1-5,TGTGCCAGCAGCTTGCTGAATCAGCCCCAGCATTTT,CASSLLNQPQHF
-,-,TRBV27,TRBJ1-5,TGTGCCAGCAGTTTATCGGGCGGTTCCCTTTATAGCAATCAGCCCCAGCATTTT,CASSLSGGSLYSNQPQHF
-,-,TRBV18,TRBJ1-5,TGTGCCAGCTCACCTCGGAACAGGAACGATCAGCCCCAGCATTTT,CASSPRNRNDQPQHF
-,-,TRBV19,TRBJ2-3,TGTGCCAGTAGTTGGGGCGGGCCGAGCACAGATACGCAGTATTTT,CASSWGGPSTDTQYF
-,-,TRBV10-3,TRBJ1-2,TGTGCCATCAGTGAGCAGGGAAGATATGGCTACACCTTC,CAISEQGRYGYTF
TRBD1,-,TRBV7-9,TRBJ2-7,TGTGCCAGCGAGGACAGGGGCGGCGAGCAGTACTTC,CASEDRGGEQYF
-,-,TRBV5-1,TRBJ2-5,TGCGCCAGCAGCTTGCGGAAAGCACAGTACTTC,CASSLRKAQYF
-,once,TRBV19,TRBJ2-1,TGTGCCAGTTGCCGGGGGAACTCCTACAATGAGCAGTTCTTC,CASCRGNSYNEQFF
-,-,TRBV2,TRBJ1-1,TGTGCCAGCAGTGGATGGGGCACTGAAGCTTTCTTT,CASSGWGTEAFF
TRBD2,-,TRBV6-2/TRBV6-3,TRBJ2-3,TGTGCCAGCAGTTACGGCGGGGCGGGAGGGCTGGATACGCAGTATTTT,CASSYGGAGGLDTQYF
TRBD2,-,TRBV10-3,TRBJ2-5,TGTGCCATCAGTGAGTCGAGGCTAGCGGCGTACCAAGAGACCCAGTACTTC,CAISESRLAAYQETQYF
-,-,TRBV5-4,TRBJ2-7,TGTGCCAGCAGCTTATACGAGAATTGGGATTTCGAGCAGTACTTC,CASSLYENWDFEQYF
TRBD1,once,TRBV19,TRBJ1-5,TGTGCCAGTAGTATAGAGCCGACAGGGGGCCGTCAGCCCCAGCATTTT,CASSIEPTGGRQPQHF
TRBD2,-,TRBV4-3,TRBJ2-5,TGCGCCAGCAGCCAAGTTCTGGGGAGGGCCCAAGAGACCCAGTACTTC,CASSQVLGRAQETQYF
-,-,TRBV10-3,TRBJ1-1,TGTGCCATCAGTGAGTCCGGGGGAGCTTTCTTT,CAISESGGAFF
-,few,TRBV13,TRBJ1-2,TGTGCCAGCAGCTTGGGCAGGAGTAACTATGGCTACACCTTC,CASSLGRSNYGYTF
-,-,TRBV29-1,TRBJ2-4,TGCAGCGTGATCAGGGGCAGCATTCAGTACTTC,CSVIRGSIQYF
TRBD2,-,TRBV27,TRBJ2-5,TGTGCCAGCAGAACGACTAGCGGGATCCTCGGAGAGACCCAGTACTTC,CASRTTSGILGETQYF
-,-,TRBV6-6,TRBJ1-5,TGTGCCAGCAGTTACGGGTCGGATCAGCCCCAGCATTTT,CASSYGSDQPQHF
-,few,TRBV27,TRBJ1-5,TGTGCCAGCAGGCCAAGGGTGGGGGGCAATCAGCCCCAGCATTTT,CASRPRVGGNQPQHF
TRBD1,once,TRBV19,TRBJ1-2,TGTGCCAGTAGTACGGGACAGGGGACTGGCTACACCTTC,CASSTGQGTGYTF
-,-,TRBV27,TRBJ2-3,TGTGCCAGCAGTGGGGAGGATACGCAGTATTTT,CASSGEDTQYF
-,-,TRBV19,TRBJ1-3,TGTGCCAGTACATCAATGTATCGTTCCTCTGGAAACACCATATATTTT,CASTSMYRSSGNTIYF
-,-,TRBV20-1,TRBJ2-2,TGCAGTGCTAGGGGCTCCGGGGAGCTGTTTTTT,CSARGSGELFF
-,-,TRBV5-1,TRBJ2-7,TGCGCCAGCAGCTTAGACAGGTACTGGGAGCAGTACTTC,CASSLDRYWEQYF
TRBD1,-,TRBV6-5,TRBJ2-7,TGTGCCAGCAAGCTGACAGGGGCAAACGAGCAGTACTTC,CASKLTGANEQYF
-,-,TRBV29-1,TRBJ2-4,TGCAGCGTTGAAGAGGTGGGGAACATTCAGTACTTC,CSVEEVGNIQYF
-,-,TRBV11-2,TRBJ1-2,TGTGCCAGCAGCACCGCAGGGGCCCTTCCCTATGGCTACACCTTC,CASSTAGALPYGYTF
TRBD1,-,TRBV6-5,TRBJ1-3,TGTGCCAGCAGTTACTTCCCAGGGGGCGGTGGAAACACCATATATTTT,CASSYFPGGGGNTIYF
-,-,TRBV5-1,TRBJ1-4,TGCGCCAGCAGCCCCGTCGTCAATGAAAAACTGTTTTTT,CASSPVVNEKLFF
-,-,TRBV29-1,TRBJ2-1,TGCAGCGTAACGGGAAGCGGCTACTACAATGAGCAGTTCTTC,CSVTGSGYYNEQFF
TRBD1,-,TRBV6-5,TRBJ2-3,TGTGCCAGCAGTGACCGGGACAGGGTTACAGATACGCAGTATTTT,CASSDRDRVTDTQYF
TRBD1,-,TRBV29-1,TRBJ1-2,TGCAGCATCCGGGACAGGGGGAACTATGGCTACACCTTC,CSIRDRGNYGYTF
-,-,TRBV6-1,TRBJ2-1,TGTGCCAGGCCAAGAGGGCCCCACCAGCAGTTCTTC,CARPRGPHQQFF
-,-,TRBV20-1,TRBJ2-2,TGCAGTGCTCGCGGCACAGTCAGCGGGGAGCTGTTTTTT,CSARGTVSGELFF
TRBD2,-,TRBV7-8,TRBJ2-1,TGTGCCAGCAGCTCCAGACTAGCGGGGAGCAATGAGCAGTTCTTC,CASSSRLAGSNEQFF
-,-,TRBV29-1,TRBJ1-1,TGCAGCGCCAAAGGGGTGAACACTGAAGCTTTCTTT,CSAKGVNTEAFF
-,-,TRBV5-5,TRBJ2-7,TGTGCCAGCAGCTTGTGGGATGCCTACGAGCAGTACTTC,CASSLWDAYEQYF
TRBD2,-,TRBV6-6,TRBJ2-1,TGTGCCAGCAGGACTAGCGGGGGGTACAATGAGCAGTTCTTC,CASRTSGGYNEQFF
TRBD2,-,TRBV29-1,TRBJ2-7,TGCAGCGTTCTAGCGGATACCTACGAGCAGTACTTC,CSVLADTYEQYF
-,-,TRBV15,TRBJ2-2,TGTGCCACCAGCAGCCCCGGGGATACCGAGGAGCTGTTTTTT,CATSSPGDTEELFF
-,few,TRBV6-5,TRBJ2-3,TGTGCCAGCGCTATCGACAGCACAGATACGCAGTATTTT,CASAIDSTDTQYF
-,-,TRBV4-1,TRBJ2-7,TGCGCCAGCAGCCAGTCGAACACGGCTACCTACGAGCAGTACTTC,CASSQSNTATYEQYF
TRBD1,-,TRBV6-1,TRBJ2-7,TGTGCCAGCAGTACTATATGGACAGGGCCGTACGAGCAGTACTTC,CASSTIWTGPYEQYF
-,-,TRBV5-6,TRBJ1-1,TGCGCCAGCAGCTTGGCCGTCGGACATCGGAACACTGAAGCTTTCTTT,CASSLAVGHRNTEAFF
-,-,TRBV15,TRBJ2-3,TGTGCCACTAGCCAGGGGGGCGTAGATACGCAGTATTTT,CATSQGGVDTQYF
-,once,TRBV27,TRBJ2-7,TGTGCCAGCAGTTCCCTGACGGAGTCCTACGAGCAGTACTTC,CASSSLTESYEQYF
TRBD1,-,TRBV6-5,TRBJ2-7,TGTGCCAGCAGATCCAACAGGGGTCACTACGAGCAGTACTTC,CASRSNRGHYEQYF
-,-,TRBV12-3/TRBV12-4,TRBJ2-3,TGTGCCAGCAGTTTGCAGCGGCGCACAGATACGCAGTATTTT,CASSLQRRTDTQYF
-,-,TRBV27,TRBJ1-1,TGTGCCAGCAGTTTATATCGACAGAACACTGAAGCTTTCTTT,CASSLYRQNTEAFF
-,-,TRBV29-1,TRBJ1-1,TGCAGCGTTGATCAGGCCGGGGTGGTAAGCACTGAAGCTTTCTTT,CSVDQAGVVSTEAFF
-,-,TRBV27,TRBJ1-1,TGTGCCAGCAGTTTAATGGGGGCGAACACTGAAGCTTTCTTT,CASSLMGANTEAFF
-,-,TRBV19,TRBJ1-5,TGTGCCAGTAGTATAATAAGTATACAGCCCCAGCATTTT,CASSIISIQPQHF
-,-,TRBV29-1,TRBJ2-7,TGCAGCGTCCTTTGGGACAACTACGAGCAGTACTTC,CSVLWDNYEQYF
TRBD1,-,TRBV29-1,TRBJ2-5,TGCAGCGTTGAGCCGGGACAGGCAAGGGAGACCCAGTACTTC,CSVEPGQARETQYF